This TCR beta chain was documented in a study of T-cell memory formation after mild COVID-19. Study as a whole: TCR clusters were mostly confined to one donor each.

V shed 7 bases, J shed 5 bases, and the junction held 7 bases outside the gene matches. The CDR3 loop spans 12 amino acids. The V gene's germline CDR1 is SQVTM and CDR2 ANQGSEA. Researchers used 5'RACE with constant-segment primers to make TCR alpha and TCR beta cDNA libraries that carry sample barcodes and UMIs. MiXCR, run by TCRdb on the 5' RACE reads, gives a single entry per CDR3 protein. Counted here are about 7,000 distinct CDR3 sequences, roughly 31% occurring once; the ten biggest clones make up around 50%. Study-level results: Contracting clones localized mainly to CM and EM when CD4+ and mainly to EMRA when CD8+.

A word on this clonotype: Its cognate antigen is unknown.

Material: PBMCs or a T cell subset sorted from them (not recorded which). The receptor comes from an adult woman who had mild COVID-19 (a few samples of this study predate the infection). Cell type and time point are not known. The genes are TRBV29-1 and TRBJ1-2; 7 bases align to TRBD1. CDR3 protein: CSGGTEGYGYTF. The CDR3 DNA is TGCAGCGGTGGGACAGAAGGATATGGCTACACCTTC.